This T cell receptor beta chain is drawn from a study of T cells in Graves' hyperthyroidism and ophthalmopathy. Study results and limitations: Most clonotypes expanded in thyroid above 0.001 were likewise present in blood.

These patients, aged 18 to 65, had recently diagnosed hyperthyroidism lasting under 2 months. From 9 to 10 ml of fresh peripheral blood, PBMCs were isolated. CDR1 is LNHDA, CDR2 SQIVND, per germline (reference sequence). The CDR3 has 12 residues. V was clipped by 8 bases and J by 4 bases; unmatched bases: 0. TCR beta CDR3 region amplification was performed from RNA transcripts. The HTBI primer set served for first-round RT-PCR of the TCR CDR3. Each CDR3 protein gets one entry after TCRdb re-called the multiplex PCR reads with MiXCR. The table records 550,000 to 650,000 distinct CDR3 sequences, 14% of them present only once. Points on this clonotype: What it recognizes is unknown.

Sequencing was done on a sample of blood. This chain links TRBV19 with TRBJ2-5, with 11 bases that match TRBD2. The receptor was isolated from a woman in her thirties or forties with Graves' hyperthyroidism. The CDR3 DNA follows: TGTGCCAGTGGACTAGCGGGAGAGACCCAGTACTTC. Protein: CASGLAGETQYF. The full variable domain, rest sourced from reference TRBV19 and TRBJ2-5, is DGGITQSPKYLFRKEGQNVTLSCEQNLNHDAMYWYRQDPGQGLRLIYYSQIVNDFQKGDIAEGYSVSREKKESFPLTVTSAQKNPTAFYLCASGLAGETQYFGPGTRLLVL.